This T cell receptor (beta chain) was recovered during a study of cytotoxic CD8 clonotypes in ibrutinib-treated CLL. This CDR3 is 19 amino acids long. Trimming removed 4 bases from V and 5 bases from J; junction bases left unmatched: 20. Germline V gene lookup returns CDR1 SGHRS and CDR2 YFSETQ. Clones were sequenced by immunoSEQ multiplex PCR, and TCRdb holds only the in-frame ones, with some missing. The table lists some 200,000 clones, roughly 77% of them singletons. Sequences were derived from PBMCs, sampled after 12 months of ibrutinib treatment. This sequence joins TRBV5-1 and TRBJ1-5, with 8 bases that match TRBD1. This sequence was found in a human donor with chronic lymphocytic leukemia. The CDR3 DNA sequence: TGCGCCAGCAGCCTACGGAAAGCCCTGGGACAGGCCACAGATCAGCCCCAGCATTTT. This gives the protein CASSLRKALGQATDQPQHF.